This T cell receptor beta chain was captured by sequencing in a study of T cell responses to AZD1222 COVID-19 vaccine. The table came from immunoSEQ multiplex PCR; TCRdb's copy has only in-frame clones and leaves some out. The sample records 95,000 to 150,000 clones, around 90% being singletons. The sample here was peripheral blood, taken on day 0 of AZD1222 vaccination. This clonotype originated in an adult in good health.

The CDR3 DNA reads as TGTGCCTTGCGGCGGGGCCACCCCACAGATACGCAGTATTTT. Its translation: CALRRGHPTDTQYF. The V and J genes are TRBV5-4 and TRBJ2-3, with D perhaps TRBD2 (6 bases). The V gene's germline CDR1 is SGHNT and CDR2 YYREEE (reference sequence). The CDR3 is 14 amino acids. V was cut by 10 bases and J by 2 bases, with 17 bases left in between.